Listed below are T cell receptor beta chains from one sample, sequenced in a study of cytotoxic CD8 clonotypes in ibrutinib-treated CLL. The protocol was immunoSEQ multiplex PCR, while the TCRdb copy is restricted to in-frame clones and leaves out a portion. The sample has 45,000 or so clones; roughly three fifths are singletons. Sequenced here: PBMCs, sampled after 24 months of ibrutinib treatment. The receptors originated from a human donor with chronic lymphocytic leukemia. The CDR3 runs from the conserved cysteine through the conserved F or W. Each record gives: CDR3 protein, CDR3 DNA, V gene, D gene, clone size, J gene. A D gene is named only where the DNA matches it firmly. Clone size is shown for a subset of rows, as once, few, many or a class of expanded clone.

CASSLMSGGSRETQYF TGTGCCAGCAGCTTGATGTCAGGGGGCTCACGGGAGACCCAGTACTTC TRBV5-4 TRBD1 - TRBJ2-5
CASSLAGTATNEKLFF TGTGCCAGCAGCTTAGCCGGGACTGCAACTAATGAAAAACTGTTTTTT TRBV7-9 - - TRBJ1-4
CASAITGIYNEQFF TGTGCCAGTGCGATTACAGGGATCTACAATGAGCAGTTCTTC TRBV19 - few TRBJ2-1
CASSQTLRGLYEQYF TGTGCCAGCAGCCAGACCCTCCGAGGCCTCTACGAGCAGTACTTC TRBV7-9 - - TRBJ2-7
CASSLGGGGRTDTQYF TGTGCCAGCAGCTTAGGTGGCGGGGGCCGGACAGATACGCAGTATTTT TRBV7-9 - few TRBJ2-3
CASGRGGYEQYF TGTGCCAGCGGCAGGGGGGGCTACGAGCAGTACTTC TRBV2 - - TRBJ2-7
CATSRRGGEGNTIYF TGTGCCACCAGCAGAAGAGGGGGAGAAGGAAACACCATATATTTT TRBV15 - - TRBJ1-3
CASSADDSRPQHF TGTGCCAGCAGTGCTGACGACAGTAGGCCCCAGCATTTT TRBV6-1 - - TRBJ1-5
CASGPRERNEQFF TGCGCCTCCGGGCCCAGAGAGAGGAATGAGCAGTTCTTC TRBV5-1 - few TRBJ2-1
CASGLDLLPGLAGVETQYF TGTGCTAGTGGTTTGGACCTTTTGCCGGGACTAGCGGGGGTGGAGACCCAGTACTTC TRBV12-5 TRBD2 - TRBJ2-5
CASSSYTSYEQYF TGTGCCAGCAGCTCCTACACGTCCTACGAGCAGTACTTC TRBV5-6 - - TRBJ2-7
CASRVSNQPQHF TGCGCCAGCAGAGTTAGCAATCAGCCCCAGCATTTT TRBV5-1 - - TRBJ1-5
CASSSRQGLGNQPQHF TGTGCCAGCAGTTCCAGACAGGGCCTGGGCAATCAGCCCCAGCATTTT TRBV6-5 TRBD1 - TRBJ1-5
CASFPGQLTDTQYF TGTGCCAGCTTTCCTGGACAGCTTACAGATACGCAGTATTTT TRBV2 - many TRBJ2-3
CSVGAGGGETQYF TGCAGCGTTGGGGCGGGAGGGGGAGAGACCCAGTACTTC TRBV29-1 TRBD2 - TRBJ2-5
CASSPSSGNTIYF TGTGCTAGCAGCCCCTCCTCTGGAAACACCATATATTTT TRBV7-7 - few TRBJ1-3
CAISAEELTWQYF TGTGCCATCAGTGCGGAGGAATTGACGTGGCAGTACTTC TRBV10-3 - few TRBJ2-7
CASSVGGGLVYGYTF TGTGCCAGCAGCGTAGGCGGGGGGCTGGTCTATGGCTACACCTTC TRBV9 - - TRBJ1-2
CASSLIEGGQETQYF TGCGCCAGCAGCTTGATAGAGGGTGGGCAAGAGACCCAGTACTTC TRBV5-1 - few TRBJ2-5
CASSIDGPGRAFF TGTGCCAGTAGTATAGATGGCCCGGGGAGGGCTTTCTTT TRBV19 - few TRBJ1-1
CASTILAGGHNEQFF TGTGCCAGCACTATACTAGCGGGGGGACACAATGAGCAGTTCTTC TRBV5-8 TRBD2 - TRBJ2-1
CASSLMSSSDEQYF TGTGCCAGCAGCTTGATGAGTAGCTCCGACGAGCAGTACTTC TRBV7-9 - - TRBJ2-7
CASSLAGGQGNEQFF TGCGCCAGCAGCTTGGCGGGCGGCCAGGGCAATGAGCAGTTCTTC TRBV5-1 - - TRBJ2-1
CASSTGGLTYEQYF TGTGCCAGCAGTACCGGGGGGCTCACCTACGAGCAGTACTTC TRBV6-6 - once TRBJ2-7
CASSMGTGGYEQYF TGTGCCAGCAGCATGGGGACAGGGGGCTACGAGCAGTACTTC TRBV11-2 TRBD1 once TRBJ2-7
CASSPLAGTGYEQYF TGCGCCAGCAGCCCCCTAGCGGGGACGGGCTACGAGCAGTACTTC TRBV5-1 TRBD2 - TRBJ2-7
CASSLGGQNPYEQYF TGTGCCAGCAGCTTGGGGGGACAGAACCCCTACGAGCAGTACTTC TRBV5-4 TRBD1 - TRBJ2-7
CASSAGRSGNTIYF TGTGCCAGTAGTGCGGGACGCTCTGGAAACACCATATATTTT TRBV19 - - TRBJ1-3
CASSSTGDDTEAFF TGTGCCAGCAGCTCCACCGGGGATGACACTGAAGCTTTCTTT TRBV5-4 - - TRBJ1-1